This TCR beta chain stems from a study of blood T cell repertoires in COVID-19. On the study more broadly: Acute-phase and convalescent COVID-19 samples originated in the United States, Italy and Spain. Sample material is recorded as cDNA or gDNA derived from T cells, B-cell-depleted T cells, or PBMCs.

The CDR3 has 16 amino acids. Trimming removed 4 bases from V and 1 base from J, with 16 bases in between. Germline loops: CDR1 SGHRS, CDR2 YFSETQ. In the source study's methods: Counts of nucleated cells, estimated from reference gene primer amplification, were obtained. Data came from immunoSEQ multiplex PCR; TCRdb stores just in-frame clones and leaves some out. The DNA gave D and trimming, while V, J and clone size come from that table. The data show 50,000 to 65,000 clones, with more than 80% seen just once and approximately 15% held by the top ten. This sequence was found in a human donor in a cohort sampled during active COVID-19. The sequencing sample was made of peripheral blood. The chain uses TRBV5-1 and TRBJ2-3, with D perhaps TRBD2 (5 bases). As DNA, the CDR3 is TGCGCCAGCAGCCCGCTGGGTGGAGGAGGCACAGATACGCAGTATTTT. Its protein is CASSPLGGGGTDTQYF.